The 22 T cell receptor beta chains in this list originate from one sample, sequenced in a study of OX40 agonist ivuxolimab in advanced cancers. Produced via immunoSEQ multiplex PCR; TCRdb's table is partial and in-frame only. The data contain about 67,000 clones, approximately 89% of them seen just once; the ten biggest clones take up about 13%. The material sequenced was CD4+ or CD8+ T cells sorted from blood, taken in a trial of the OX40 agonist ivuxolimab. The receptors were sampled from an adult with an advanced solid tumor such as melanoma, head and neck, liver or kidney cancer.

This clone was seen once. This chain uses TRBV25-1 with TRBJ1-1; D unresolved. Per germline, CDR1 MGHDK and CDR2 SYGVNS. V was pared by 5 bases and J by 1 base, with 5 bases between. This CDR3 is 12 amino acids long. CDR3 protein: CASSWENTEAFF. As DNA, the CDR3 is TGTGCCAGCAGTTGGGAGAACACTGAAGCTTTCTTT.

V is TRBV4-3 and J is TRBJ2-7; 8 nucleotides agree with TRBD1. Germline trimming cut 2 bases from V and 5 bases from J; bases unmatched to any gene: 14. Germline CDR1 reads LGHNA; CDR2 reads YSLEER. This CDR3 has 17 amino acids. The chain's CDR3 is CASSQSTPGTGFDEQYF. CDR3 DNA: TGCGCCAGCAGCCAAAGTACTCCGGGGACAGGATTCGACGAGCAGTACTTC.

This rearrangement joins TRBV9 to TRBJ2-2; TRBD2 matches 8 bases. Per germline, CDR1 SGDLS and CDR2 YYNGEE. This CDR3 spans 15 amino acids. With 3 bases clipped from V and 4 bases from J, the junction kept 5 bases outside the gene matches. The DNA for the CDR3 is TGTGCCAGCAGCGGAAGCGGGAGTTCCACCGGGGAGCTGTTTTTT. This gives the protein CASSGSGSSTGELFF.

V is TRBV15 and J is TRBJ1-2; the D is unclear. This CDR3 is 14 amino acids long. V was pared by 2 bases and J by 8 bases, with 15 bases between. The germline V gene encodes CDR1 LNHNV and CDR2 YYDKDF (reference sequence). The CDR3 loop reads CATSRYLEGDGYTF. CDR3 DNA sequence: TGTGCCACCAGCAGATACTTAGAGGGAGACGGCTACACCTTC.

This chain connects TRBV9 to TRBJ2-7; the D call may be TRBD1 or TRBD2 (5 bases each). V was clipped by 2 bases and J by 6 bases, with 15 bases between them. Germline-derived CDR1 and CDR2 are SGDLS and YYNGEE. CDR3 length: 14 amino acids. The chain's CDR3 is CASSVDHRDPEQYF. The CDR3, as DNA: TGTGCCAGCAGCGTCGACCACCGGGACCCCGAGCAGTACTTC.

The V and J genes are TRBV2 and TRBJ1-2; D is uncertain. Per germline, CDR1 SNHLY and CDR2 FYNNEI. V was trimmed by 4 bases and J by 4 bases, leaving 19 bases between them. The CDR3 spans 16 residues. CDR3 sequence (DNA): TGTGCCAGCAGTGTAACGACCGTAGGCAAATCCTATGGCTACACCTTC. This gives the protein CASSVTTVGKSYGYTF.

This chain joins TRBV7-9 and TRBJ2-5; tentative D call: TRBD2 (5 bases). V shed 6 bases and J shed 3 bases, with 11 bases lying between them. Germline CDR1 reads SEHNR; CDR2 reads FQNEAQ (reference sequence). There are 13 residues in the CDR3. For the CDR3, the DNA is TGTGCCAGCAGGGCTAGCACCAAAGAGACCCAGTACTTC. Residues: CASRASTKETQYF.

This chain links TRBV7-9 with TRBJ1-1, with no clear D. The CDR3 loop spans 14 amino acids. Germline loops: CDR1 SEHNR, CDR2 FQNEAQ (reference sequence). V lost 5 bases and J lost 1, with 11 bases in between. CDR3 protein: CASSMGGGNTEAFF. For the CDR3, the DNA is TGTGCCAGCAGCATGGGTGGAGGGAACACTGAAGCTTTCTTT.

This rearrangement joins TRBV5-6 to TRBJ2-7; D is possibly TRBD1 (6 bases). Trimming shortened V by 4 bases and J by 1 base, and 12 bases separated the two germline ends. Germline CDR1 and CDR2: SGHDT and YYEEEE. CDR3 size: 14 residues. The CDR3 sequence is CASSVGAGSYEQYF. CDR3 coding DNA: TGTGCCAGCAGCGTGGGGGCAGGTTCCTACGAGCAGTACTTC.

This clone was detected once. V usage is TRBV7-3 and J usage is TRBJ2-7; D unclear. The V gene's germline CDR1 is SGHTA and CDR2 FQGTGA. This CDR3 comprises 12 residues. V lost 5 bases and J lost 5, with 10 bases in between. The DNA for the CDR3 is TGTGCCAGCAGCCTCGAAACAGACGAGCAGTACTTC. It is translated as CASSLETDEQYF.

The genes are TRBV25-1 and TRBJ2-3; 9 bases are shared with TRBD2. The trim removed 3 bases at V and 0 bases at J, leaving 4 bases unmatched. This CDR3 contains 16 residues. Germline CDR1 and CDR2: MGHDK and SYGVNS. CDR3 DNA: TGTGCCAGCAGTGAGGGACTAGCACCTAGCACAGATACGCAGTATTTT. Residues: CASSEGLAPSTDTQYF.

Here the CDR3 reads CASSLVEPNQPQHF. As DNA, the CDR3 is TGTGCCAGCAGTTTGGTTGAACCCAATCAGCCCCAGCATTTT. The V gene is TRBV28, the J gene TRBJ1-5; D is ambiguous. Trimming took off 3 bases at V and 3 bases at J, with 9 bases between the two ends. CDR3 length equals 14 residues. CDR1 is MDHEN and CDR2 is SYDVKM in the germline V gene.

The sample holds a few counts of this clone. The rearrangement joins TRBV13 to TRBJ2-1, with D hard to call. The CDR3 has 13 amino acids. Germline V CDR1 and CDR2: PRHDT, FYEKMQ (reference sequence). V was clipped by 2 bases and J by 0 bases, with 2 bases between them. CDR3: CASSLNSYNEQFF. Here the CDR3 DNA reads TGTGCCAGCAGCTTAAACTCCTACAATGAGCAGTTCTTC.

J is TRBJ2-7 and V is TRBV7-3, with D perhaps matching TRBD1 or TRBD2 (5 bases each). V lost 5 bases and J 2 bases, leaving 13 bases between the germline ends. This CDR3 comprises 14 residues. Per germline, CDR1 SGHTA and CDR2 FQGTGA. This CDR3 reads CASSPGTLAYEQYF. CDR3 nucleotides: TGTGCCAGCAGCCCCGGGACGTTAGCCTACGAGCAGTACTTC.

A word on this clone: An end of the junction does not agree with germline; a read error may underlie this. The genes are TRBV4-1 and TRBJ1-1; 9 bases agree with TRBD1. Germline CDR1 MGHRA, CDR2 YSYEKL. This CDR3 has 16 amino acids. The CDR3 DNA reads as TGCGCCAGCAGCCAAGATCGGGTTGAGGCGACAGGGGGAGAGAACTTT. This encodes CASSQDRVEATGGENF.

The DNA of the CDR3 is TGTGCCAGCACCCTAACATTCGAGACCCAGTACTTC. Its protein is CASTLTFETQYF. The chain carries TRBV6-1 and TRBJ2-5; D ambiguous. Germline V gene lookup returns CDR1 MNHNS and CDR2 SASEGT. V was clipped by 7 bases and J by 5 bases, with 11 bases between them. The CDR3 is 12 residues long.

This chain links TRBV5-4 with TRBJ2-3, with D unclear. V was trimmed by 4 bases and J by 6 bases, leaving 9 bases between them. Germline CDR1 SGHNT, CDR2 YYREEE (reference sequence). This CDR3 has 12 amino acids. CDR3 loop: CASSETGDTQYF. The CDR3 coding sequence is TGTGCCAGCAGCGAGACCGGGGATACGCAGTATTTT.

The table lists this clone with a count of one. This chain connects TRBV19 to TRBJ2-5, with D tentatively TRBD1 (6 bases). The length of the CDR3 is 16 residues. Germline assignment: CDR1 LNHDA and CDR2 SQIVND (reference sequence). With 6 bases removed from V and 4 bases from J, the gap between germline ends came to 21 bases. CDR3 residues: CASRPVGDRWAETQYF. In nucleotides, the CDR3 is TGTGCCAGTAGACCCGTCGGTGACAGGTGGGCAGAGACCCAGTACTTC.

CDR3 amino acids: CASSPAPRELNEQFF. The CDR3, as DNA: TGTGCCAGCTCACCAGCCCCCCGGGAGTTGAATGAGCAGTTCTTC. This sequence joins TRBV18 and TRBJ2-1; D possibly corresponds to TRBD2 (6 bases). The CDR3 totals 15 residues. From germline, CDR1 is KGHSH and CDR2 LQKENI. The ends were cut back, 2 bases at V and 7 bases at J, with 15 bases in the middle.

The rearrangement joins TRBV25-1 to TRBJ2-7; 7 nucleotides align to TRBD2. Losses at the gene ends were 1 base for V and 9 bases for J; bases not matched to a gene: 0. Germline lookup yields CDR1 MGHDK and CDR2 SYGVNS. This CDR3 contains 11 residues. The CDR3 coding sequence is TGTGCCAGCAGTGAATCGGGGGGGCAGTACTTC. Its protein product is CASSESGGQYF.

J is TRBJ2-1 and V is TRBV15; D gene unclear. CDR3 length: 13 residues. V was trimmed by 1 base and J by 5 bases, leaving 6 bases between them. Germline lookup yields CDR1 LNHNV and CDR2 YYDKDF (reference sequence). The CDR3: CATSRVEDNEQFF. Written as DNA, the CDR3 is TGTGCCACCAGCAGAGTTGAGGACAATGAGCAGTTCTTC.

The chain combines TRBV7-9 with TRBJ2-3; possible D gene TRBD1, 5 bases. In germline, CDR1 is SEHNR, CDR2 FQNEAQ (reference sequence). The CDR3 is made up of 13 amino acids. The germline V and J ends were trimmed by 5 bases and 8 bases, with 14 bases remaining between them. CDR3 DNA sequence: TGTGCCAGCAGCCCTCCCAGGGAAGGTACGCAGTATTTT. Protein: CASSPPREGTQYF. Using reference TRBV7-9 and TRBJ2-3 for the parts outside the CDR3, the full variable domain is DTGVSQNPRHKITKRGQNVTFRCDPISEHNRLYWYRQTLGQGPEFLTYFQNEAQLEKSRLLSDRFSAERPKGSFSTLEIQRTEQGDSAMYLCASSPPREGTQYFGPGTRLTVL.